These 17 T cell receptor beta chains were all obtained from the same sample, sequenced in a study of molecular identifiers for immune sequencing clone quantification. TCRdb reprocessed the PCR reads with MiXCR, giving one entry per CDR3 protein. The sample lists about half a million distinct CDR3 sequences, roughly 24% seen once, with around 0.76% in the top ten. Sequenced: naive CD8+ T cells from blood, with Jurkat cell RNA spiked in. Subset given: FACS-sorted CD8+CD4-CCR7+CD45RA+ naive T cells. The receptors stem from a human donor in good health. Some libraries in this study had Jurkat cell RNA spiked in.

About this clonotype: A much larger clone lies one base from this, so it may be a read error. This chain links TRBV9 with TRBJ1-1, with 7 bases identical to TRBD1. In germline, CDR1 is SGDLS, CDR2 YYNGEE. CDR3 length: 14 amino acids. The CDR3 loop is CASSGAGQATEALF. The CDR3 region has the DNA TGTGCCAGCAGCGGAGCCGGACAGGCAACTGAAGCTCTCTTT.

This clonotype was picked up a small number of times. The V call is TRBV24-1, the J call TRBJ2-3; TRBD1 agrees at 9 bases. Losses at the gene ends were 4 bases for V and 2 bases for J; bases not matched to a gene: 9. Per germline, CDR1 KGHDR and CDR2 SFDVKD. The CDR3 has 17 amino acids. Written as DNA, the CDR3 is TGTGCCACCAGTGAACCCCGGACAGGGGAGCTCACAGATACGCAGTATTTT. As protein: CATSEPRTGELTDTQYF.

This clonotype was recorded a few times. The chain has TRBV13 and TRBJ1-1; the D gene is possibly TRBD1 (5 bases). Trimming removed 3 bases from V and 5 bases from J, with 16 bases in between. Germline lookup yields CDR1 PRHDT and CDR2 FYEKMQ (reference sequence). The CDR3 extends over 15 amino acids. CDR3 region: CASSFTRVVGTEAFF. The CDR3 DNA follows: TGTGCCAGCAGCTTTACCAGGGTGGTTGGGACTGAAGCTTTCTTT.

This chain connects TRBV20-1 to TRBJ2-5; perhaps TRBD2 as D (5 bases). Looked up from germline, CDR1 is DFQATT and CDR2 is SNEGSKA (reference sequence). V was clipped by 1 base and J by 0 bases, with 12 bases between them. The CDR3 is 15 amino acids. The CDR3 spells CSARAAERYQETQYF. The CDR3 nucleotides read TGCAGTGCTAGAGCAGCCGAGCGGTACCAAGAGACCCAGTACTTC.

Concerning this clonotype: A read error may be the cause here, since a much bigger clone is one base away. This chain uses TRBV28 with TRBJ1-5; 7 bases fit TRBD1. The CDR3 totals 15 residues. The V gene's germline CDR1 is MDHEN and CDR2 SYDVKM. CDR3 nucleotide sequence: TGTGCCGGCAGGACGACAGGGTACAGCAATCAGCCCCAGCATTTT. It is translated as CAGRTTGYSNQPQHF.

The sample holds a few counts of this clonotype. V is TRBV6-5 and J is TRBJ2-2; TRBD1 is a possible D gene (5 bases). Germline V gene lookup returns CDR1 MNHEY and CDR2 SVGAGI. The CDR3 is made up of 13 amino acids. V lost 3 bases and J 10 bases, leaving 12 bases between the germline ends. CDR3 sequence (DNA): TGTGCCAGCAGTTATCTTGTAGGGGAGGAGCTGTTTTTT. Protein: CASSYLVGEELFF.

Remarks on this clonotype: A read error may be the cause here, since a much bigger clone is one base away. V and J are TRBV4-3 and TRBJ2-7; 7 bases agree with TRBD1. The CDR3 sequence is 15 residues long. Germline CDR1 LGHNA, CDR2 YSLEER. The CDR3 DNA follows: TGCGCCAGCAGTCCCGGGACAGCAGGCTACGAAGGGCAGTGCTTC. As protein: CASSPGTAGYEGQCF.

As to this clonotype: This sequence may be a read error, since a much larger clone differs from it by one base. The rearrangement links TRBV7-9 to TRBJ1-1; no reliable D call. Germline CDR1 SEHNR, CDR2 FQNEAQ (reference sequence). There are 12 residues in the CDR3. The CDR3 DNA follows: TGTGCCAGCAGCCCAGGCACTTTAGAAGTTTTCTTT. Protein: CASSPGTLEVFF.

This clonotype has only one observation. The genes are TRBV4-3 and TRBJ2-7; unclear D gene. V was shortened by 1 base and J by 12 bases, with 19 bases between the two germline ends. The CDR3 covers 14 residues. Germline assignment: CDR1 LGHNA and CDR2 YSLEER. The CDR3 DNA follows: TGCGCCAGCAGCCAAGGGAGCCAGACCTACAAGCGGTACTTC. Its translation is CASSQGSQTYKRYF.

Only a few counts were recorded for this clonotype. The chain links TRBV20-1 to TRBJ1-1, with TRBD1 matching over 8 bases. The V gene's germline CDR1 is DFQATT and CDR2 SNEGSKA (reference sequence). The junction had 6 bases not matched to a gene; V was cut back by 6 bases and J by 3 bases. The CDR3 sequence is 13 residues long. As DNA, the CDR3 is TGCAGTGCCAAGGACAGGGTTGACACTGAAGCTTTCTTT. Protein sequence: CSAKDRVDTEAFF.

In its sample, this clonotype was seen a few times. CDR3 in amino acids: CASTQGLNEQFF. DNA of the CDR3: TGTGCCAGCACCCAGGGCCTCAATGAGCAGTTCTTC. This sequence joins TRBV12-3 or TRBV12-4 and TRBJ2-1, with D perhaps matching TRBD1 (5 bases). The CDR3 contains 12 residues. The V gene lost 7 bases and the J gene lost 6 bases, with 10 bases spanning the gap.

This clonotype showed up many times. The chain couples TRBV4-3 to TRBJ2-7; TRBD2 aligns across 9 bases. Unmatched junction bases numbered 6, after V lost 0 bases and J lost 3 bases. This CDR3 contains 16 residues. Germline V gene data show CDR1 as LGHNA and CDR2 as YSLEER. The CDR3 sequence is CASSQDKGLASYEQYF. Written as DNA, the CDR3 is TGCGCCAGCAGCCAAGATAAAGGACTAGCGAGCTACGAGCAGTACTTC.

This sequence joins TRBV4-3 and TRBJ2-1; perhaps TRBD2 as D (5 bases). From germline, CDR1 is LGHNA and CDR2 YSLEER. V gave up 4 bases and J gave up 7 bases, with 14 bases separating them. The CDR3 has 14 amino acids. DNA for the CDR3: TGCGCCAGCAGCCTAGATCCCCGGGGAAATGAGCAGTTCTTC. Protein product: CASSLDPRGNEQFF.

In its sample, this clonotype was seen a few times. The chain has TRBV6-2 or TRBV6-3 and TRBJ1-2; possibly TRBD1 for D (5 bases). The CDR3 extends over 16 amino acids. V lost 0 bases to trimming and J lost 4 bases, with 15 bases between them. Germline V gives CDR1 MNHEY, CDR2 SVGEGT. This CDR3 is CASSYSMQLGTYGYTF. The CDR3 coding sequence is TGTGCCAGCAGTTACTCGATGCAGCTGGGGACCTATGGCTACACCTTC.

This clonotype was detected ten times or more. The rearrangement uses TRBV7-9 and TRBJ2-3, with D possibly being TRBD1 (6 bases). Germline CDR1 SEHNR, CDR2 FQNEAQ (reference sequence). The CDR3 spans 15 residues. Trimming left V 5 bases short and J 6 bases short, with 18 bases between. The CDR3 spells CASSVSLGAYDTQYF. The CDR3 coding sequence is TGTGCCAGCAGCGTCTCTTTGGGGGCCTACGATACGCAGTATTTT.

This clonotype has more than one count but fewer than ten. The CDR3 sequence: CASSLVLVGSAQPQHF. The CDR3 region has the DNA TGTGCCAGCAGCTTAGTACTGGTGGGGAGCGCTCAGCCCCAGCATTTT. The rearrangement joins TRBV7-9 to TRBJ1-5; D not resolved. Germline assignment: CDR1 SEHNR and CDR2 FQNEAQ (reference sequence). V was shortened by 1 base and J by 6 bases, with 16 bases between the two germline ends. This CDR3 is 16 amino acids long. The full variable domain, rest sourced from reference TRBV7-9 and TRBJ1-5, is DTGVSQNPRHKITKRGQNVTFRCDPISEHNRLYWYRQTLGQGPEFLTYFQNEAQLEKSRLLSDRFSAERPKGSFSTLEIQRTEQGDSAMYLCASSLVLVGSAQPQHFGDGTRLSIL.

The sample holds many counts of this clonotype. V is TRBV12-3 or TRBV12-4 and J is TRBJ1-1; D is undetermined. The V end lost 6 bases, the J end lost 4 bases, and 9 bases lay between the germline ends. The CDR3 consists of 12 residues. The CDR3 here is CASRPTATEAFF. CDR3 coding DNA: TGTGCCAGCAGGCCCACCGCCACTGAAGCTTTCTTT.